Listed below are T cell receptor beta chains from one sample, sequenced in a study of shared clonotypes between healthy human individuals. Clones were read by immunoSEQ multiplex PCR, and TCRdb kept only the in-frame ones, dropping some. The table records about 490,000 clones, less than 80% of them present only once. Sequenced input: PBMCs. All receptors derive from a woman aged 40 to 55 in good health. Some clones in this sample may be carry-over from other donors' samples. Each CDR3 is given with its conserved first and last residue. A D gene is named only where the DNA matches it firmly. Rows may omit the clone size; those that give it use once, few, many or a size class.

size	V	D	J	CDR3	DNA
.	TRBV9	TRBD1	TRBJ2-1	CASSASGTGGNEQFF	TGTGCCAGCAGCGCCTCCGGGACAGGGGGAAATGAGCAGTTCTTC
.	TRBV2	.	TRBJ2-7	CASSPLTTGYEQYF	TGTGCCAGCAGTCCCCTCACGACAGGTTACGAGCAGTACTTC
.	TRBV5-5	TRBD1	TRBJ2-7	CASSGAGTGIYEQYF	TGTGCCAGCAGCGGAGCCGGGACAGGGATCTACGAGCAGTACTTC
.	TRBV28	TRBD2	TRBJ2-7	CASSMSGDAYEQYF	TGTGCCAGCAGTATGAGCGGGGACGCCTACGAGCAGTACTTC
.	TRBV27	.	TRBJ1-5	CASSLSGTSNQPQHF	TGTGCCAGCAGTCTGAGCGGGACTAGCAATCAGCCCCAGCATTTT
.	TRBV5-4	TRBD2	TRBJ2-3	CASSGGASGKDTQYF	TGTGCCAGCAGTGGGGGGGCTAGCGGGAAGGATACGCAGTATTTT
.	TRBV7-2	.	TRBJ2-7	CASSLGRPYEQYF	TGTGCCAGCAGCTTAGGCCGACCCTACGAGCAGTACTTC
few	TRBV6-5	.	TRBJ1-1	CASSTLGVREAFF	TGTGCCAGCAGCACCCTCGGGGTCCGGGAAGCTTTCTTT
.	TRBV28	.	TRBJ2-7	CASSSPGSGGYEQYF	TGTGCCAGCAGTTCCCCCGGGAGCGGAGGGTACGAGCAGTACTTC
once	TRBV21-1	.	TRBJ1-2	CASSKPSVGREANYGYTF	TGTGCCAGCAGCAAGCCCAGCGTCGGCAGGGAGGCTAACTATGGCTACACCTTC
.	TRBV5-4	TRBD2	TRBJ2-7	CASSSGLHF	TGTGCCAGCAGCTCGGGACTACACTTC
.	TRBV2	TRBD1	TRBJ1-3	CASRDSRSSGNTIYF	TGTGCCAGCCGGGACAGCAGGAGCTCTGGAAACACCATATATTTT
.	TRBV27	TRBD1	TRBJ1-2	CASRKQGHYGYTF	TGTGCCAGCAGGAAACAGGGGCACTATGGCTACACCTTC
.	TRBV19	.	TRBJ1-5	CASQQEFDQPQHF	TGTGCCAGCCAACAGGAATTCGATCAGCCCCAGCATTTT
few	TRBV30	.	TRBJ2-7	CAWRGDKYEQYF	TGTGCCTGGAGGGGGGACAAGTACGAGCAGTACTTC